The rows below give T cell receptor beta chains drawn from one sample of a study of blood T cell repertoires in COVID-19. Profiled with immunoSEQ multiplex PCR; TCRdb holds only in-frame clones, not every one. The data show some 210,000 clones, 87% seen once. The specimen was PBMCs or T cells enriched from blood (not recorded which). These receptors all stem from a man younger than 30 with acute COVID-19. Each CDR3 is given with its conserved first and last residue. D genes are given only for firm matches. Clone size is shown for a subset of rows, as once, few, many or a class of expanded clone.

v_gene	j_gene	d_gene	abundance	CDR3nt	CDR3aa
TRBV13	TRBJ2-1	.	.	TGTGCCAGCAGCTTAGAGATATCGGTAACGGGAGAGGCCTACAATGAGCAGTTCTTC	CASSLEISVTGEAYNEQFF
TRBV4-1	TRBJ1-2	.	once	TGCGCCAGCAGCCAAGAGGACAGTAACTATGGCTACACCTTC	CASSQEDSNYGYTF
TRBV11-2	TRBJ2-5	.	.	TGTGCCAGCAGCGCCAGGAGGAAAGAGACCCAGTACTTC	CASSARRKETQYF
TRBV5-6	TRBJ2-7	TRBD2	.	TGTGCCAGCAGCCCGGAGGGACTAGCGGGATACTACGAGCAGTACTTC	CASSPEGLAGYYEQYF
TRBV10-3	TRBJ2-2	TRBD1	.	TGTGCCATCCTACCGGGACAGGGAATCGGGGAGCTGTTTTTT	CAILPGQGIGELFF
TRBV27	TRBJ1-2	.	.	TGTGCCAGCAGTACAGGTTCAGCTAACTATGGCTACACCTTC	CASSTGSANYGYTF
TRBV7-2	TRBJ2-5	TRBD1	.	TGTGCCAGCAGCTTGAGGACAGGGTATCAAGAGACCCAGTACTTC	CASSLRTGYQETQYF
TRBV10-2	TRBJ1-1	.	.	TGCGCCAGCAGTGAGAGAGAGGGAACTGAAGCTTTCTTT	CASSEREGTEAFF
TRBV19	TRBJ1-1	TRBD1	.	TGTGCCAGTAGTCTCCTACAGGGGTCCCTGAGTACTGAAGCTTTCTTT	CASSLLQGSLSTEAFF
TRBV30	TRBJ2-7	.	.	TGTGCCTGGACCCATCGGAGGCACGTGGGCTCCTACGAGCAGTACTTC	CAWTHRRHVGSYEQYF
TRBV4-1	TRBJ2-3	TRBD2	.	TGCGCCAGCAGCCGTTTAGCGGGAGCAATAACAGATACGCAGTATTTT	CASSRLAGAITDTQYF
TRBV25-1	TRBJ2-3	TRBD1	.	TGTGCCAGCACCGGGACAGGTAGCACAGATACGCAGTATTTT	CASTGTGSTDTQYF
TRBV18	TRBJ2-1	TRBD2	.	TGTGCCAGCTCACTCTCGGGACTAGCGGGAGGTTTTGGACGGAACAATGAGCAGTTCTTC	CASSLSGLAGGFGRNNEQFF
TRBV27	TRBJ1-2	.	.	TGTGCCAGCAGCAGCGGGTCAGGGCTTTACTATGGCTACACCTTC	CASSSGSGLYYGYTF
TRBV19	TRBJ1-1	TRBD1	.	TGTGCCAGTACCCCAGGGGGCGGGACTGAAGCTTTCTTT	CASTPGGGTEAFF
TRBV12-3/TRBV12-4	TRBJ1-1	.	.	TGTGCCAGCAGTATTATGGCGCAGGATGAAGCTTTCTTT	CASSIMAQDEAFF
TRBV18	TRBJ1-1	TRBD1	.	TGTGCCAGCTCACCACGGAGACCGGGACAGGGCGTGATGGTGAACACTGAAGCTTTCTTT	CASSPRRPGQGVMVNTEAFF
TRBV5-1	TRBJ2-5	.	once	TGCGCCAGCAGCTTGGCCGGACAGCAAGAGACCCAGTACTTC	CASSLAGQQETQYF
TRBV19	TRBJ1-5	TRBD1	.	TGTGCCAGTAGTCGAGGACAGGGGGCAGATCAGCCCCAGCATTTT	CASSRGQGADQPQHF
TRBV7-8	TRBJ2-3	.	.	TGTGCCAGCAGCGACTCTCCGGGACTTCACGGGGATACGCAGTATTTT	CASSDSPGLHGDTQYF
TRBV12-3/TRBV12-4	TRBJ2-3	.	few	TGTGCCAGCAGTCTTCCTCCCCCAGATACGCAGTATTTT	CASSLPPPDTQYF
TRBV12-3/TRBV12-4	TRBJ2-1	.	.	TGTGCCAGCAAAGGTTCAGGGAACAATGAGCAGTTCTTC	CASKGSGNNEQFF
TRBV18	TRBJ1-5	TRBD1	.	TGTGCCAGCTCACCCGGACAGGGTGAGCCCCAGCATTTT	CASSPGQGEPQHF
TRBV24-1	TRBJ1-4	.	.	TGTGCCACCAGTCAGGGGCTAAGTGAAAAACTGTTTTTT	CATSQGLSEKLFF
TRBV15	TRBJ2-7	TRBD2	.	TGTGCCACCAGCAGAGGCGGACTAGCGGGTGCTCCTACCTACGAGCAGTACTTC	CATSRGGLAGAPTYEQYF
TRBV5-1	TRBJ2-7	TRBD1	.	TGCGCCAGCAGCTTGGGGGACAGGGATGACGACGAGCAGTACTTC	CASSLGDRDDDEQYF
TRBV29-1	TRBJ1-2	TRBD1	.	TGCAGCGTCAAAGGGACAGGCTATGGCTACACCTTC	CSVKGTGYGYTF
TRBV28	TRBJ2-7	TRBD2	.	TGTGCCAGCAGTCCGAGGACGGGACTATATAGCCCCTACGAGCAGTACTTC	CASSPRTGLYSPYEQYF
TRBV30	TRBJ1-6	TRBD1	.	TGTGCCTGGAGTTGGGGACAGGGATTCTCACCCCTCCACTTT	CAWSWGQGFSPLHF
TRBV28	TRBJ2-7	TRBD1	.	TGTGCCAGCAGTAGACAGGGTGGGTACGAGCAGTACTTC	CASSRQGGYEQYF
TRBV10-3	TRBJ1-5	.	.	TGTGCCATCAGTAGGGCGGGAAGCAATCAGCCCCAGCATTTT	CAISRAGSNQPQHF